These 14 T cell receptor beta chains came from one sample sequenced in a study of blood T cell repertoires in COVID-19. The assay was immunoSEQ multiplex PCR, and TCRdb's table has in-frame clones only and misses some. The sample includes about 230,000 clones, about 85% of them seen just once. The sequencing sample was made of peripheral blood. The origin of the receptors is a man aged 40-55 years with acute or convalescent COVID-19.

The chain recombines TRBV7-3 with TRBJ1-2; D is uncertain. The CDR3 extends over 13 amino acids. Germline loops: CDR1 SGHTA, CDR2 FQGTGA. Trimming removed 5 bases at V and 6 bases at J, with 13 bases between. DNA for the CDR3: TGTGCCAGCAGCCCCGACGGGAGCCATGGCTACACCTTC. Protein product: CASSPDGSHGYTF.

The rearrangement joins TRBV6-1 to TRBJ1-2; no firm D call. Trimming took 0 bases from V and 4 from J, leaving 12 bases between them. Germline lookup yields CDR1 MNHNS and CDR2 SASEGT. The CDR3 loop spans 15 amino acids. DNA for the CDR3: TGTGCCAGCAGTGAAGCGGGTGGAGAAGGCTATGGCTACACCTTC. Protein: CASSEAGGEGYGYTF.

The genes are TRBV7-2 and TRBJ1-2; 8 positions agree with TRBD1. V shed 0 bases, J shed 4 bases, and the junction held 4 bases outside the gene matches. This CDR3 contains 15 residues. Germline V gives CDR1 SGHTA, CDR2 FQGNSA. CDR3 nucleotide sequence: TGTGCCAGCAGCTTAGCGCCCGGACAGGGCTATGGCTACACCTTC. This sequence encodes CASSLAPGQGYGYTF.

The chain links TRBV5-4 to TRBJ1-1, with 7 nucleotides matching TRBD1. The J segment lost 4 bases and the V segment lost 0 bases, leaving 3 bases of the junction unmatched. The germline V gene has CDR1 SGHNT and CDR2 YYREEE (reference sequence). The CDR3 runs to 14 residues. The CDR3 loop reads CASSLAGGITEAFF. The CDR3 bases are TGTGCCAGCAGCTTGGCAGGGGGGATCACTGAAGCTTTCTTT.

V is TRBV6-6 and J is TRBJ1-4; D gene ambiguous. The CDR3 sequence is 15 residues long. Germline values: CDR1 MNHNY, CDR2 SVGAGI (reference sequence). Between the trimmed V and J ends, which lost 0 bases and 0 bases, there was a span of 5 bases. The CDR3 nucleotides read TGTGCCAGCAGTTACTCGACACCAACTAATGAAAAACTGTTTTTT. Its translation: CASSYSTPTNEKLFF.

The J gene is TRBJ2-7, the V gene TRBV9, with D perhaps TRBD2 (6 bases). CDR1 and CDR2 from the germline V gene are SGDLS and YYNGEE. This CDR3 is 15 amino acids long. V lost 0 bases and J 3 bases, leaving 13 bases between the germline ends. The CDR3 region is CASSVGGAAGYEQYF. The CDR3 nucleotides are TGTGCCAGCAGCGTAGGTGGGGCAGCGGGCTACGAGCAGTACTTC. Filled out from reference TRBV9 and TRBJ2-7, the complete variable domain reads DSGVTQTPKHLITATGQRVTLRCSPRSGDLSVYWYQQSLDQGLQFLIQYYNGEERAKGNILERFSAQQFPDLHSELNLSSLELGDSALYFCASSVGGAAGYEQYFGPGTRLTVT.

The count of this clone is one. The rearrangement links TRBV3-1 (or the pseudogene TRBV3-2) to TRBJ2-3; TRBD2 matches at 10 bases. Trimming cost V 3 bases and J 1 base; bases outside gene matches: 13. Germline loops: CDR1 LGHDT, CDR2 YNNKEL (reference sequence). This CDR3 region has 19 residues. The CDR3: CASSQVPLSLAGRTDTQYF. In DNA form, the CDR3 reads TGTGCCAGCAGCCAGGTCCCCCTTTCACTAGCGGGGCGCACAGATACGCAGTATTTT.

The sample holds a few counts of this clone. The same CDR3 also results from other DNA sequences found in this sample. The chain uses TRBV9 and TRBJ1-2; the D is unclear. The CDR3 spans 13 residues. CDR1 is SGDLS and CDR2 is YYNGEE in the germline V gene. V was pared by 0 bases and J by 1 base, with 4 bases between. CDR3 sequence: CASSVDSNYGYTF. The CDR3 DNA sequence: TGTGCCAGCAGCGTAGACAGTAACTATGGCTACACCTTC.

The genes are TRBV29-1 and TRBJ1-1, with unresolved D. This CDR3 contains 11 residues. Looked up from germline, CDR1 is SQVTM and CDR2 is ANQGSEA. Trimming stripped 5 bases from V and 2 bases from J, with 6 bases between. The CDR3 DNA reads as TGCAGCGTTAGCTTAAACACTGAAGCTTTCTTT. Amino acids: CSVSLNTEAFF.

This sequence joins TRBV15 and TRBJ2-7; D unclear. This CDR3 region has 14 residues. V lost 0 bases, J lost 7 bases, and 13 bases lay in between. Germline V gives CDR1 LNHNV, CDR2 YYDKDF (reference sequence). CDR3 nucleotides: TGTGCCACCAGCAGAGATCTCACAGTTGGAGAGCAGTACTTC. Amino acid sequence: CATSRDLTVGEQYF.

The rearrangement uses TRBV30 and TRBJ1-4; no reliable D call. Germline V gene data show CDR1 as GTSNPN and CDR2 as SVGIG (reference sequence). Trimming pared 0 bases from V and 5 bases from J, leaving 10 bases between. The CDR3 length is 14 residues. This CDR3 is CAWSVSQKNEKLFF. The DNA for the CDR3 is TGTGCCTGGAGTGTCTCCCAGAAGAATGAAAAACTGTTTTTT. Looking up the rest from reference TRBV30 and TRBJ1-4 gives the full variable domain: SQTIHQWPATLVQPVGSPLSLECTVEGTSNPNLYWYRQAAGRGLQLLFYSVGIGQISSEVPQNLSASRPQDRQFILSSKKLLLSDSGFYLCAWSVSQKNEKLFFGSGTQLSVL.

The gene calls are TRBV7-8 and TRBJ2-3, with 11 bases that match TRBD2. J lost 1 base, V lost 1 base, and 1 base had no gene match. This CDR3 is 16 amino acids long. Germline V gives CDR1 SGHVS, CDR2 FQNEAQ. For the CDR3, the DNA is TGTGCCAGCAGCTTAGGACTAGCGGGGCGCACAGATACGCAGTATTTT. Translation gives CASSLGLAGRTDTQYF.

A remark on this clone: Different DNA sequences within this sample yield the same CDR3. This chain connects TRBV11-2 to TRBJ2-7, with a tentative D call TRBD1 (6 bases). From germline, CDR1 is SGHAT and CDR2 FQNNGV. This CDR3 has 12 residues. V lost 5 bases and J 3 bases, leaving 8 bases between the germline ends. The CDR3 coding sequence is TGTGCCAGCAGCCTACAGGGCTACGAGCAGTACTTC. Its protein product is CASSLQGYEQYF. Full variable domain (rest looked up from reference TRBV11-2 and TRBJ2-7): EAGVAQSPRYKIIEKRQSVAFWCNPISGHATLYWYQQILGQGPKLLIQFQNNGVVDDSQLPKDRFSAERLKGVDSTLKIQPAKLEDSAVYLCASSLQGYEQYFGPGTRLTVT.

J is TRBJ1-4 and V is TRBV3-1 (or the pseudogene TRBV3-2); D may be TRBD1 (5 bases). The germline V gene encodes CDR1 LGHDT and CDR2 YNNKEL (reference sequence). CDR3 length: 13 amino acids. The ends were cut back, 4 bases at V and 4 bases at J, with 7 bases in the middle. The CDR3 DNA follows: TGTGCCAGCAGCCGACAGATTAATGAAAAACTGTTTTTT. Its translation is CASSRQINEKLFF.